A single T cell receptor (beta chain) is shown here with its context. Its target is not known. Per the germline V gene, CDR1 is SGHTA and CDR2 is FQGNSA. Trimming left V 8 bases short and J 4 bases short, with 13 bases between. CDR3 length: 13 amino acids. The PCR used 60 Vbeta and 13 Jbeta primers. Sequencing was performed with immunoSEQ multiplex PCR; in TCRdb, only in-frame clones are kept and a portion is missing. The table records about 150,000 clones, 73% of them present only once. These data come from a study of cytomegalovirus exposure and HLA in healthy donors. General study results and limits: In vitro testing confirmed a few CMV-associated chains as specific for CMV antigens. 87-base-pair reads could not separate some V segments, including TRBV6-2 and TRBV6-3.

This TCR was sampled from a woman younger than 35 in good health and CMV-seronegative. V gene TRBV7-2 combines with J gene TRBJ2-3; maybe TRBD2 (6 bases). The sequencing input was PBMCs. CDR3 residues: CASGSTGADTQYF. The CDR3 DNA is TGTGCCAGCGGATCTACGGGGGCAGATACGCAGTATTTT.